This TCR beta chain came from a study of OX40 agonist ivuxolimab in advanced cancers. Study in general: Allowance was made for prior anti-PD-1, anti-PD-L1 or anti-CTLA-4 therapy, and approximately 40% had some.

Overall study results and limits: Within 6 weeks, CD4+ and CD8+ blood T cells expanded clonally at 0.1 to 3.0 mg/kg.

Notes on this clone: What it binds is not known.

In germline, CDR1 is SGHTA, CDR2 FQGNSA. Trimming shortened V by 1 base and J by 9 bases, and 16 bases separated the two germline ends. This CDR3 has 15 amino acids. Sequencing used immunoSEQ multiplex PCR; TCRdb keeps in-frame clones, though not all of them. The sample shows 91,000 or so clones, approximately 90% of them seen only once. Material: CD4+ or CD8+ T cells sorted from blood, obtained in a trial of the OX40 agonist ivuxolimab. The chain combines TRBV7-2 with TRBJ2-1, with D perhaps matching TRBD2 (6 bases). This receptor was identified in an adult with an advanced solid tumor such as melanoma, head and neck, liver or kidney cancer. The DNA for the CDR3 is TGTGCCAGCAGCTTAGGACGGGAGTGGGCACCTGAGCAGTTCTTC. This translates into CASSLGREWAPEQFF.